These 23 T cell receptor beta chains were sequenced from one sample in a study of T-cell reconstitution after alpha-beta-depleted transplantation in children. Unique molecular identifiers were used in preparing the TCRbeta library. TCRdb reanalysed the PCR reads using MiXCR and keeps one entry per CDR3 protein. The sample records some 600,000 distinct CDR3 sequences, approximately 15% being singletons. Sample: PBMCs from the stem cell graft donor, taken from the stem cell graft. These receptors all come from a human donor who donated a stem cell graft to a child with acute myeloid leukemia.

This clonotype was counted a few times. The chain couples TRBV9 to TRBJ2-3; D may correspond to TRBD1 or TRBD2 (6 bases each). CDR3 length: 14 amino acids. CDR1 is SGDLS, CDR2 YYNGEE, per germline. Trimming cost V 5 bases and J 1 base, with 11 bases left between them. CDR3 loop: CASSARGRTDTQYF. The CDR3 DNA reads as TGTGCCAGCAGTGCCCGGGGGCGCACAGATACGCAGTATTTT.

There are many counts of this clonotype. The CDR3 spells CASSRQGYSSHEQFF. CDR3 coding DNA: TGTGCCAGCAGTCGACAGGGGTATTCTTCGCATGAGCAGTTCTTC. This chain uses TRBV9 with TRBJ2-1, with 8 bases lining up with TRBD1. From germline, CDR1 is SGDLS and CDR2 YYNGEE. V was clipped by 5 bases and J by 8 bases; unmatched bases: 12. CDR3 size: 15 residues.

This clonotype was observed a few times. The chain joins TRBV20-1 to TRBJ2-7, with TRBD2 as a possible D gene (5 bases). Trimming left V 0 bases short and J 5 bases short, with 14 bases between. The CDR3 runs 14 residues. CDR1 is DFQATT, CDR2 SNEGSKA, per germline (reference sequence). For the CDR3, the DNA is TGCAGTGCTAGAGACCCCAGAGGGAAAGACGAGCAGTACTTC. This sequence encodes CSARDPRGKDEQYF.

This sequence joins TRBV5-5 and TRBJ2-3; D might be TRBD1 or TRBD2, each matching 5 bases. Trimming removed 2 bases from V and 6 bases from J, with 13 bases in between. Germline V gene data show CDR1 as SGHKS and CDR2 as YYEKEE (reference sequence). The CDR3 totals 14 residues. The CDR3 reads CASSFDRGRDTQYF. Written as DNA, the CDR3 is TGTGCCAGCAGCTTCGACCGGGGACGGGATACGCAGTATTTT.

This clonotype was counted at least ten times. In nucleotides, the CDR3 is TGTGCCAGCAGCTTAACTAGCGGGGGTGTCAACGAGCAGTACGTC. Encoded protein: CASSLTSGGVNEQYV. This chain connects TRBV5-6 to TRBJ2-7; 11 nucleotides align to TRBD2. In germline, CDR1 is SGHDT, CDR2 YYEEEE. The trim removed 2 bases at V and 5 bases at J, leaving 6 bases unmatched. The CDR3 totals 15 residues.

This clonotype has a count of ten or more. The chain has TRBV10-3 and TRBJ1-5, with a weak D call TRBD1 (6 bases). Germline CDR1 and CDR2: ENHRY and SYGVKD. Trimming left V 3 bases short and J 0 bases short, with 9 bases between. The CDR3 runs 15 residues. The CDR3 spells CAISEEQGSNQPQHF. DNA of the CDR3: TGTGCCATCAGTGAAGAACAGGGTAGCAATCAGCCCCAGCATTTT.

The V gene is TRBV7-2, the J gene TRBJ1-2; 9 nucleotides align to TRBD1. The J segment lost 4 bases and the V segment lost 8 bases, leaving 5 bases of the junction unmatched. The germline V gene encodes CDR1 SGHTA and CDR2 FQGNSA. The CDR3 has 13 amino acids. The CDR3 sequence is CASPTGGFYGYTF. The CDR3 nucleotides are TGTGCCAGCCCCACAGGGGGCTTCTATGGCTACACCTTC.

In its sample, this clonotype was seen a few times. The chain recombines TRBV20-1 with TRBJ2-7, with 8 bases fitting TRBD2. The CDR3 covers 15 residues. V was pared by 2 bases and J by 0 bases, with 6 bases of the junction left unmatched. The germline CDR1 and CDR2 sequences are DFQATT and SNEGSKA (reference sequence). This chain's CDR3 is CSARKLAESSYEQYV. CDR3 sequence (DNA): TGCAGTGCTAGAAAACTAGCGGAGAGCTCCTACGAGCAGTACGTC.

Ten or more counts support this clonotype. The chain couples TRBV6-1 to TRBJ1-1; D not resolved. Per the germline V gene, CDR1 is MNHNS and CDR2 is SASEGT. The CDR3 contains 12 residues. Deletions cut 10 bases from V and 6 bases from J, with 15 bases between. CDR3: CATRGGPPEAFF. In nucleotides, the CDR3 is TGTGCCACCCGGGGAGGGCCCCCTGAAGCTTTCTTT.

There are many counts of this clonotype. The gene calls are TRBV20-1 and TRBJ2-2; 8 bases are shared with TRBD1. The CDR3 covers 16 residues. Germline V gives CDR1 DFQATT, CDR2 SNEGSKA (reference sequence). Trimming removed 0 bases from V and 1 base from J; junction bases left unmatched: 4. The CDR3 nucleotides are TGCAGTGCTAGAGATGCCGACAGGGGGAACACCGGGGAGCTGTTTTTT. It encodes CSARDADRGNTGELFF.

The chain couples TRBV20-1 to TRBJ2-1; 11 bases line up with TRBD2. The trim removed 0 bases at V and 2 bases at J, leaving 12 bases unmatched. CDR1 is DFQATT and CDR2 is SNEGSKA in the germline V gene (reference sequence). This CDR3 region has 19 residues. CDR3 sequence reads: CSARDRLAGGLRTYNEQFF. The CDR3 DNA reads TGCAGTGCTAGAGATCGGTTAGCGGGGGGGCTTAGGACCTACAATGAGCAGTTCTTC.

This clonotype was counted many times. The rearrangement uses TRBV20-1 and TRBJ2-1; 11 bases map to TRBD2. This CDR3 spans 12 amino acids. J lost 9 bases, V lost 6 bases, and 4 bases had no gene match. Per the germline V gene, CDR1 is DFQATT and CDR2 is SNEGSKA (reference sequence). The CDR3 bases are TGCAGTGCCACTAGCGGGGGTTTTGAGCAGTTCTTC. Residues: CSATSGGFEQFF.

This clonotype is a singleton in its sample. The V call is TRBV18, the J call TRBJ1-2; the D gene is possibly TRBD1 (5 bases). The germline V and J ends were trimmed by 8 bases and 0 bases, with 10 bases remaining between them. The germline gives CDR1 KGHSH, CDR2 LQKENI. CDR3 length: 13 residues. The CDR3 here is CASPRGTNYGYTF. The CDR3 DNA reads as TGTGCCAGCCCACGGGGGACTAACTATGGCTACACCTTC.

This clonotype was seen repeatedly, ten times or more. The J gene is TRBJ2-5, the V gene TRBV6-1; 8 bases are a match to TRBD2. Germline CDR1 and CDR2: MNHNS and SASEGT. After removal of 7 bases from V and 5 bases from J, the junction contained 6 bases not matched to a gene. The CDR3 runs 13 residues. The CDR3 region has the DNA TGTGCCAGCACTGGGCGGGGGGTGGAGACCCAGTACTTC. Protein product: CASTGRGVETQYF.

This clonotype showed up many times. This rearrangement joins TRBV13 to TRBJ1-3, with 9 bases aligning to TRBD1. J gave up 4 bases and V 5 bases, and 6 bases lay outside the gene matches. Germline V gene data show CDR1 as PRHDT and CDR2 as FYEKMQ (reference sequence). This CDR3 is 15 amino acids long. The CDR3 DNA follows: TGTGCCAGCAGCCTCGGGACAGGGTCCGGAAACACCATATATTTT. This translates into CASSLGTGSGNTIYF.

The J gene is TRBJ2-5, the V gene TRBV7-2; maybe TRBD1 (5 bases). Between the trimmed V and J ends, which lost 6 bases and 0 bases, there was a span of 17 bases. This CDR3 has 16 residues. CDR1 is SGHTA and CDR2 is FQGNSA in the germline V gene. The CDR3 DNA reads as TGTGCCAGCAGACCGGCCAGGGCCTCGTACCAAGAGACCCAGTACTTC. This translates into CASRPARASYQETQYF.

This clonotype was detected only a few times. The chain has TRBV12-3 or TRBV12-4 and TRBJ2-1; possible D gene TRBD1, 5 bases. The length of the CDR3 is 15 residues. The V gene lost 6 bases and the J gene lost 8 bases, with 20 bases spanning the gap. Written as DNA, the CDR3 is TGTGCCAGCAGGGGGAACAGGATCAGCATCGATGAGCAGTTCTTC. Amino acids: CASRGNRISIDEQFF.

This clonotype has a count of ten or more. CDR3 bases: TGCAGTGCTAGAGATCGGGAAGTGTTGGGGACATTCACCTACGAGCAGTACTTC. This gives the protein CSARDREVLGTFTYEQYF. The genes are TRBV20-1 and TRBJ2-7, with D possibly matching TRBD1 (6 bases). The length of the CDR3 is 18 residues. Per the germline V gene, CDR1 is DFQATT and CDR2 is SNEGSKA (reference sequence). V was shortened by 0 bases and J by 2 bases, with 23 bases between the two germline ends.

The chain has TRBV20-1 and TRBJ2-7; TRBD1 might be the D (5 bases). The CDR3 runs 15 residues. CDR1 DFQATT and CDR2 SNEGSKA come from the germline V gene (reference sequence). The germline V and J ends were trimmed by 2 bases and 2 bases, with 16 bases remaining between them. The CDR3 here is CSARLGRESPYEQYF. CDR3 DNA: TGCAGTGCTAGATTGGGCAGGGAAAGTCCCTACGAGCAGTACTTC.

The V call is TRBV28, the J call TRBJ2-5; D may be TRBD1 (5 bases). CDR1 MDHEN and CDR2 SYDVKM come from the germline V gene. V gave up 8 bases and J gave up 4 bases, with 5 bases separating them. The CDR3 length is 10 residues. The CDR3 region has the DNA TGTGCCAGCGGGGCAGAGACCCAGTACTTC. Translation gives CASGAETQYF.

This clonotype has only a few counts. V and J are TRBV4-3 and TRBJ2-3, with 7 nucleotides matching TRBD1. CDR3 length: 16 amino acids. Germline-derived CDR1 and CDR2 are LGHNA and YSLEER. J gave up 6 bases and V 0 bases, and 9 bases lay outside the gene matches. The CDR3 reads CASSQDGDLTGDTQYF. The CDR3 nucleotides are TGCGCCAGCAGCCAAGATGGGGATCTGACAGGGGATACGCAGTATTTT.

This clonotype was seen more than once but under ten times. The chain uses TRBV20-1 and TRBJ2-1, with TRBD2 identical over 14 bases. CDR1 is DFQATT and CDR2 is SNEGSKA in the germline V gene (reference sequence). With 5 bases clipped from V and 8 bases from J, the junction kept 5 bases outside the gene matches. The CDR3 sequence is 14 residues long. The CDR3 loop is CSARLAGGPDEQFF. As DNA, the CDR3 is TGCAGTGCTCGACTAGCGGGGGGGCCGGATGAGCAGTTCTTC.

This clonotype appeared a few times. This chain joins TRBV27 and TRBJ1-3; 9 positions match TRBD1. V lost 5 bases to trimming and J lost 8 bases; unmatched junction nucleotides: 4. The CDR3 runs to 13 residues. Per germline, CDR1 MNHEY and CDR2 SMNVEV (reference sequence). CDR3 residues: CASSEGQGYTIYF. CDR3 DNA sequence: TGTGCCAGCAGTGAGGGACAGGGATACACCATATATTTT.